This TCR beta chain was captured in a study of control samples from healthy donors and cancer patients. V trimming: 5 bases; J trimming: 4 bases; junction bases outside the gene matches: 11. The CDR3 sequence is 16 residues long. Looked up from germline, CDR1 is MNHEY and CDR2 is SMNVEV (reference sequence). Using immunoSEQ multiplex PCR, the repertoire was profiled, and TCRdb retains in-frame clones only, with some absent. Of some 140,000 clones in the sample, roughly 94% were seen once. The chain carries TRBV27 and TRBJ1-5, with 7 bases that match TRBD1. This receptor was identified in a man in his 60s with colorectal cancer. Sample: PBMCs. The CDR3 coding sequence is TGTGCCAGCAGTATTTACGGACAGGAACTGAATCAGCCCCAGCATTTT. It yields the protein CASSIYGQELNQPQHF.